What follows are 25 T cell receptor beta chains derived from one specimen sequenced in a study of tumor and adjacent non-tumor tissue in lung cancer. The template was RNA from unsorted bulk tissue. Distant lung tissue was collected more than 3 cm away from the tumor edge. The library came from three nested PCR rounds adapted from ARM-PCR protocols. TCRdb itself ran the multiplex PCR reads through MiXCR, one entry per CDR3 protein. The sample carries fewer than 75,000 distinct CDR3 sequences, more than 65% recorded once. The sequencing input was distant non-tumor lung tissue. The receptors were gathered from a man aged 55-75 years with non-small cell lung cancer.

This clonotype was picked up one time. Germline and junction disagree at one end, which may indicate a read error. The chain has TRBV6-6 and TRBJ2-4; D might be TRBD2 (6 bases). CDR1 and CDR2 from the germline V gene are MNHNY and SVGAGI (reference sequence). CDR3 length: 16 residues. DNA for the CDR3: TGTGTCAGCAGAGTGACTTGCGGGACTGCCAAAAACATTCAGTACTTC. The encoded protein is CVSRVTCGTAKNIQYF.

This clonotype occurred many times. CDR3 loop: CASSFSAPGQGRNEQFF. The CDR3 DNA is TGTGCCAGCAGCTTCTCGGCCCCGGGACAGGGTAGGAATGAGCAGTTCTTC. V gene TRBV11-2 combines with J gene TRBJ2-1, with 9 bases lining up with TRBD1. V dropped 3 bases and J dropped 7; count of bases not matched to a gene: 13. The CDR3 is 17 amino acids. Germline-derived CDR1 and CDR2 are SGHAT and FQNNGV.

As concerns this clonotype: Germline is not matched at one junction end, which may reflect a read error. CDR3 nucleotide sequence: TGCGGCAGCAGCTTCGACGCCTATAGCACCAATGAGCAGTTCTTC. This codes for CGSSFDAYSTNEQFF. The genes are TRBV11-1 and TRBJ2-1; no clear D. This CDR3 is built from 15 residues. Germline CDR1 is SGHAT and CDR2 is FQDESV (reference sequence). Together with reference TRBV11-1 and TRBJ2-1, the CDR3 gives the full variable domain: EAEVAQSPRYKITEKSQAVAFWCDPISGHATLYWYRQILGQGPELLVQFQDESVVDDSQLPKDRFSAERLKGVDSTLKIQPAELGDSAMYLCGSSFDAYSTNEQFFGPGTRLTVL.

This clonotype is a singleton in its sample. The junction and the germline gene differ at one end; a read error may be behind it. The chain couples TRBV6-6 to TRBJ1-6; possible D gene TRBD1, 5 bases. Per the germline V gene, CDR1 is MNHNY and CDR2 is SVGAGI (reference sequence). The CDR3 has 14 amino acids. In nucleotides, the CDR3 is TGTGCCAGCAGTCCCCTGCAGGGAGAGTCACCACTCCACTTT. As protein: CASSPLQGESPLHF.

On this clonotype itself: A junction end diverges from the germline sequence, so it may reflect a read error. V is TRBV19 and J is TRBJ2-1; no clear D gene. The CDR3 runs to 16 residues. Per the germline V gene, CDR1 is LNHDA and CDR2 is SQIVND (reference sequence). The CDR3 region is CASSIRIRWSYNEQLF. The CDR3 DNA sequence: TGTGCCAGTAGTATCCGGATCCGATGGTCCTACAATGAGCAGTTATTC.

A remark on this clonotype: A read error may explain this, as a much larger clone is one base away. This sequence joins TRBV11-2 and TRBJ2-1, with D unclear. CDR1 is SGHAT, CDR2 FQNNGV, per germline. The CDR3 is made up of 13 amino acids. The DNA for the CDR3 is TGTGTCAGCAGCTCCCAAACAAGTGTCGAGCAGTTCTTC. Translation: CVSSSQTSVEQFF.

As concerns this clonotype: At one boundary the junction diverges from the germline segment, which might be a read error. Here the CDR3 DNA reads TGTGCCAACAGCGACAGGGTTGGGAACACCGGGGAGCTGTTTTTT. Protein sequence: CANSDRVGNTGELFF. The rearrangement links TRBV9 to TRBJ2-2, with 7 bases lining up with TRBD1. Germline loops: CDR1 SGDLS, CDR2 YYNGEE. The CDR3 has 15 amino acids.

Points on this clonotype: A read error may account for a junction end that differs from germline. The V and J genes are TRBV28 and TRBJ2-4, with a tentative D call TRBD2 (5 bases). Germline loops: CDR1 MDHEN, CDR2 SYDVKM. This CDR3 contains 15 residues. The CDR3 nucleotides read TGTGCCAGCAGTTTATACCCTCTAGCCAAAAATATTCAGTGCTTC. Protein sequence: CASSLYPLAKNIQCF.

This clonotype was seen many times. The V call is TRBV6-5, the J call TRBJ2-7; unclear D gene. The V and J ends lost 7 bases and 5 bases respectively, with 9 bases between them. The CDR3 spans 11 residues. Germline V gives CDR1 MNHEY, CDR2 SVGAGI. The CDR3 DNA reads TGTGCCAGCACTTCGGTCCACGAGCAGTACTTC. Amino acid sequence: CASTSVHEQYF.

This clonotype was counted many times. V and J are TRBV6-5 and TRBJ2-7; 7 bases line up with TRBD2. There are 18 residues in the CDR3. Germline V gene sequence: CDR1 MNHEY, CDR2 SVGAGI. V was clipped by 2 bases and J by 2 bases; unmatched bases: 15. The CDR3, as DNA: TGTGCCAGCAGTTACGCTGCTAGCGGATACTCCTCACCCTACGAGCAGTACTTC. It specifies CASSYAASGYSSPYEQYF.

Only one count was recorded for this clonotype. Compared with germline, one end of the junction differs, possibly owing to a read error. The J gene is TRBJ2-2, the V gene TRBV5-4; D uncertain. The CDR3 has 13 residues. Per germline, CDR1 SGHNT and CDR2 YYREEE (reference sequence). The CDR3 is CASSLADTWELFF. CDR3 in DNA: TGTGCTAGCAGCTTGGCAGACACCTGGGAGCTGTTTTTT.

As to this clonotype: Mismatch with germline at one junction end may stem from a read error. The rearrangement joins TRBV11-2 to TRBJ2-4; either TRBD1 or TRBD2 may supply D (5 bases each). CDR1 is SGHAT, CDR2 FQNNGV, per germline. The CDR3 covers 14 residues. CDR3 region: CASSKGETGDIQYF. The CDR3 bases are TGTGCTAGCAGCAAAGGGGAGACCGGAGACATTCAGTACTTC. Full variable domain (remainder filled in from reference TRBV11-2 and TRBJ2-4): EAGVAQSPRYKIIEKRQSVAFWCNPISGHATLYWYQQILGQGPKLLIQFQNNGVVDDSQLPKDRFSAERLKGVDSTLKIQPAKLEDSAVYLCASSKGETGDIQYFGAGTRLSVL.

Many counts were recorded for this clonotype. This sequence joins TRBV14 and TRBJ2-3, with D maybe TRBD2 (6 bases). The V gene lost 1 base and the J gene lost 1 base, with 9 bases spanning the gap. Per germline, CDR1 SGHDN and CDR2 FVKESK. The CDR3 is 15 amino acids. Here the CDR3 reads CASSQARGGTDTQYF. The CDR3 DNA reads TGTGCCAGCAGCCAAGCGCGGGGAGGCACAGATACGCAGTATTTT.

This chain joins TRBV6-1 and TRBJ1-5; possible D gene TRBD1, 6 bases. Germline V gene data show CDR1 as MNHNS and CDR2 as SASEGT. The CDR3 is 14 amino acids. In DNA, the CDR3 is TGTTTCAGCAGTGGGGGGGGCGAAAATCAGCCCCAGCATTTT. The encoded protein is CFSSGGGENQPQHF.

On this clonotype itself: Sequence at one end of the junction differs from germline and may be a read error. The rearrangement joins TRBV4-1 to TRBJ2-5, with 7 positions matching TRBD2. Germline assignment: CDR1 MGHRA and CDR2 YSYEKL. CDR3 length: 16 residues. CDR3 DNA sequence: TGCGCCAGCTGCCAAATTAGACTGGGGGGGGAAGAGACCCAGCACTTC. Protein product: CASCQIRLGGEETQHF.

This chain connects TRBV29-1 to TRBJ2-1; D not certain. The germline V gene encodes CDR1 SQVTM and CDR2 ANQGSEA. The CDR3 has 13 amino acids. Trimming pared 1 base from V and 5 bases from J, leaving 9 bases between. As DNA, the CDR3 is TGCAGCGTTGAAGGGAGCCTAAACAATGAGCAGTTCTTC. As protein: CSVEGSLNNEQFF.

This chain uses TRBV19 with TRBJ1-5; no clear D gene. V was clipped by 5 bases and J by 3 bases, with 11 bases between them. Germline loops: CDR1 LNHDA, CDR2 SQIVND (reference sequence). The CDR3 totals 14 residues. This CDR3 reads CASSPQVLNQPQHF. The CDR3 DNA is TGTGCCAGTAGTCCCCAGGTGCTCAATCAGCCCCAGCATTTT.

Note on this clonotype: Here the CDR3 omits its conserved ending phenylalanine or tryptophan, so a read error is the likely source. The chain has TRBV6-1 and TRBJ1-6; D not certain. The CDR3 runs 15 residues. Trimming took 1 base from V and 9 from J, leaving 13 bases between them. Germline V CDR1 and CDR2: MNHNS, SASEGT. CDR3 DNA: TGTGCCAGCAGTGAAGTGGCACAAATTCCTTCACCCCTCCACATT. It codes for CASSEVAQIPSPLHI.

The chain recombines TRBV28 with TRBJ2-1, with no clear D. Germline assignment: CDR1 MDHEN and CDR2 SYDVKM. The CDR3 runs 14 residues. CDR3 coding DNA: TGTATCAGCAGTCCTAACGGTGCCTACAATGAGCAGTTCTTC. Translated: CISSPNGAYNEQFF.

To note about this clonotype: One base away lies a much larger clone, so this may be a sequencing read error. The rearrangement links TRBV10-3 to TRBJ1-4; 9 nucleotides match TRBD1. The CDR3 has 13 amino acids. Germline CDR1 reads ENHRY; CDR2 reads SYGVKD. The DNA for the CDR3 is TGTGTCAGTTCCGGGACAGGGAATGAAAAACTGTTTTTT. Its protein is CVSSGTGNEKLFF.

In its sample, this clonotype was seen a few times. The junction departs from germline at one end; a sequencing error may be responsible. J is TRBJ2-7 and V is TRBV6-1; tentatively, D is TRBD1 or TRBD2 (5 bases each). Germline loops: CDR1 MNHNS, CDR2 SASEGT. CDR3 length equals 14 residues. CDR3 sequence: CASSEVLRGYEQYF. The CDR3 DNA sequence: TGTGCTAGCAGTGAAGTGCTGAGGGGTTACGAGCAGTACTTC.

V usage is TRBV29-1 and J usage is TRBJ1-4; D remains ambiguous. Germline CDR1 is SQVTM and CDR2 is ANQGSEA. V gave up 3 bases and J gave up 6 bases, with 17 bases separating them. The CDR3 contains 15 residues. CDR3 residues: CSVDDLKVADEKLFF. The CDR3 DNA reads as TGCAGCGTTGATGATCTAAAGGTGGCGGATGAAAAACTGTTTTTT.

A remark on this clonotype: At one boundary the junction diverges from the germline segment, which might be a read error. The rearrangement uses TRBV20-1 and TRBJ2-1; TRBD2 matches 10 bases. CDR1 and CDR2 (germline): DFQATT, SNEGSKA (reference sequence). The CDR3 is 14 residues long. CDR3 DNA sequence: TGCAGTGCTTCTAGCGGGAGCTCGTACAATGAGAAGTTCTTC. Protein sequence: CSASSGSSYNEKFF.

On this clonotype: One junction end does not reproduce the germline sequence, and a read error may be involved. CDR3 nucleotide sequence: TGTGCCAGCAGCTATACTAATGGCACGGGGGAGCGGTTCTTT. Encoded protein: CASSYTNGTGERFF. The chain joins TRBV11-1 to TRBJ2-2, with D tentatively TRBD2 (6 bases). The CDR3 covers 14 residues. Germline values: CDR1 SGHAT, CDR2 FQDESV (reference sequence).

The chain recombines TRBV11-3 with TRBJ2-3; D is uncertain. V lost 1 base to trimming and J lost 0 bases, with 5 bases between them. Germline CDR1 reads SGHNT; CDR2 reads YENEEA. This CDR3 is built from 14 residues. CDR3 DNA: TGTGCCAGCAGCTTAGTCACGAGCACAGATACGCAGTATTTT. It translates to CASSLVTSTDTQYF. Full variable domain (remainder filled in from reference TRBV11-3 and TRBJ2-3): EAGVVQSPRYKIIEKKQPVAFWCNPISGHNTLYWYLQNLGQGPELLIRYENEEAVDDSQLPKDRFSAERLKGVDSTLKIQPAELGDSAVYLCASSLVTSTDTQYFGPGTRLTVL.